The 30 T cell receptor beta chains in this list originate from one sample, sequenced in a study of cytomegalovirus exposure and HLA in healthy donors. The PCR made use of 60 Vbeta and 13 Jbeta primers. Profiling relied on immunoSEQ multiplex PCR, and the TCRdb table lists in-frame clones only, not all of them. The sample lists under 150,000 clones, roughly 80% occurring once. Sequenced material: PBMCs. The receptors shown here come from a girl aged 2 to 10 in good health and CMV-seronegative.

V usage is TRBV5-6 and J usage is TRBJ2-7; D possibly corresponds to TRBD2 (6 bases). Deletions cut 4 bases from V and 6 bases from J, with 20 bases between. Germline CDR1 is SGHDT and CDR2 is YYEEEE. The length of the CDR3 is 15 residues. In DNA, the CDR3 is TGTGCCAGCAGCACGAGGGGCGGGGTCGGGGTCGAGCAGTACTTC. It translates to CASSTRGGVGVEQYF.

This rearrangement joins TRBV7-9 to TRBJ2-1, with D maybe TRBD2 (6 bases). V lost 4 bases, J lost 4 bases, and 14 bases lay in between. Germline V gene data show CDR1 as SEHNR and CDR2 as FQNEAQ (reference sequence). The CDR3 runs to 15 residues. CDR3 DNA: TGTGCCAGCAGCTCCCGGATAGCGGCGTACAATGAGCAGTTCTTC. Its translation is CASSSRIAAYNEQFF. Full variable domain (rest looked up from reference TRBV7-9 and TRBJ2-1): DTGVSQNPRHKITKRGQNVTFRCDPISEHNRLYWYRQTLGQGPEFLTYFQNEAQLEKSRLLSDRFSAERPKGSFSTLEIQRTEQGDSAMYLCASSSRIAAYNEQFFGPGTRLTVL.

The chain couples TRBV7-2 to TRBJ2-1, with 12 nucleotides matching TRBD2. V shed 1 base and J 11 bases; nucleotides not matched to a gene: 3. This CDR3 has 14 residues. CDR1 and CDR2 (germline): SGHTA, FQGNSA. CDR3 sequence: CASSLGTSGEKQFF. CDR3 sequence (DNA): TGTGCCAGCAGCTTAGGGACTAGCGGGGAAAAGCAGTTCTTC.

The chain links TRBV27 to TRBJ2-7; TRBD1 aligns across 11 bases. The germline gives CDR1 MNHEY, CDR2 SMNVEV (reference sequence). V was pared by 7 bases and J by 4 bases, with 12 bases of the junction left unmatched. This CDR3 has 16 amino acids. The DNA for the CDR3 is TGTGCCAGCAAAAGAACCAATCGGGACAGGGGGTACGAGCAGTACTTC. This encodes CASKRTNRDRGYEQYF.

This chain joins TRBV27 and TRBJ1-3, with 7 bases lining up with TRBD1. Germline trimming cut 4 bases from V and 4 bases from J; bases unmatched to any gene: 7. Germline CDR1 MNHEY, CDR2 SMNVEV (reference sequence). This CDR3 has 15 residues. This CDR3 reads CASSYRQGGGNTIYF. CDR3 DNA: TGTGCCAGCAGTTACCGACAGGGTGGAGGAAACACCATATATTTT.

The chain carries TRBV30 and TRBJ2-1, with 14 nucleotides matching TRBD2. The CDR3 is made up of 16 amino acids. Trimming removed 8 bases from V and 8 bases from J; junction bases left unmatched: 14. Germline values: CDR1 GTSNPN, CDR2 SVGIG (reference sequence). CDR3 bases: TGTGCCGGGGCCACCGGGACTAGCGGGAGAGGGGATGAGCAGTTCTTC. Encoded protein: CAGATGTSGRGDEQFF.

This clone was recorded only once. V and J are TRBV12-5 and TRBJ2-1; 7 bases line up with TRBD1. The ends lost 8 bases at V and 5 bases at J; junction bases unmatched: 15. This CDR3 region has 16 residues. Germline CDR1 LGHNT, CDR2 FRNRAP. The CDR3, as DNA: TGTGCTAGTCAGAGGGGGCTCGGAACGTTTGACAATGAGCAGTTCTTC. Protein: CASQRGLGTFDNEQFF.

Here the CDR3 reads CASSTAGTFSTDTQYF. The CDR3 DNA follows: TGTGCCAGCAGTACCGCCGGGACATTCTCCACAGATACGCAGTATTTT. The V gene is TRBV27, the J gene TRBJ2-3, with D perhaps matching TRBD1 (6 bases). This CDR3 comprises 16 residues. The germline V gene encodes CDR1 MNHEY and CDR2 SMNVEV (reference sequence). Trimming stripped 5 bases from V and 2 bases from J, with 17 bases between.

As regards this clone: The junction does not match germline at one end; this may be a read error. The chain combines TRBV4-1 with TRBJ2-5; 7 bases fit TRBD1. Germline V gene sequence: CDR1 MGHRA, CDR2 YSYEKL. The CDR3 covers 16 residues. DNA for the CDR3: TGCGCCAGCAGCCAAGAAGCCACAGGGGAAGAAGAGGCCCAGTACTTC. Amino acid sequence: CASSQEATGEEEAQYF.

The J gene is TRBJ2-7, the V gene TRBV4-2; TRBD2 matches at 15 bases. The CDR3 length is 19 residues. V trimming: 0 bases; J trimming: 3 bases; junction bases outside the gene matches: 9. Germline CDR1 LGHNA, CDR2 YNFKEQ. The CDR3 loop is CASSQDQGLAGGHRYEQYF. CDR3 nucleotides: TGTGCCAGCAGCCAAGATCAGGGACTAGCGGGGGGTCACCGCTACGAGCAGTACTTC.

This clone was recorded only once. The gene calls are TRBV5-1 and TRBJ2-5; 8 bases line up with TRBD2. Per the germline V gene, CDR1 is SGHRS and CDR2 is YFSETQ. V lost 7 bases and J lost 0; bases outside the gene matches: 2. The CDR3 consists of 13 residues. CDR3 region: CASRRGDQETQYF. The CDR3 DNA reads as TGCGCCAGCCGGCGGGGGGACCAAGAGACCCAGTACTTC.

The gene calls are TRBV7-2 and TRBJ1-2, with 8 bases lining up with TRBD1. The CDR3 extends over 16 amino acids. The V gene's germline CDR1 is SGHTA and CDR2 FQGNSA. Trimming at V came to 5 bases and at J to 2 bases, leaving 10 bases not matched to a gene. This CDR3 is CASSLLTGQGNYGYTF. The CDR3 region has the DNA TGTGCCAGCAGCCTCCTAACCGGACAGGGCAACTATGGCTACACCTTC.

The chain recombines TRBV25-1 with TRBJ2-5; D remains ambiguous. The V end was cut by 2 bases, the J end by 0 bases, with 4 bases between. Germline V gives CDR1 MGHDK, CDR2 SYGVNS. The CDR3 runs to 13 residues. CDR3 coding DNA: TGTGCCAGCAGTGAAGCGGACCAAGAGACCCAGTACTTC. Its protein product is CASSEADQETQYF.

This chain connects TRBV7-9 to TRBJ2-5, with TRBD1 matching over 10 bases. V lost 5 bases to trimming and J lost 5 bases; unmatched junction nucleotides: 5. CDR1 and CDR2 (germline): SEHNR, FQNEAQ (reference sequence). This CDR3 has 14 amino acids. As DNA, the CDR3 is TGTGCCAGCAGCCGTGGACAGGGGGGCGAGACCCAGTACTTC. This encodes CASSRGQGGETQYF.

The V gene is TRBV9, the J gene TRBJ2-1; TRBD1 aligns across 7 bases. CDR1 is SGDLS, CDR2 YYNGEE, per germline. The CDR3 consists of 15 residues. Trimming cost V 3 bases and J 9 bases; bases outside gene matches: 12. The CDR3 DNA sequence: TGTGCCAGCAGCGCTGCCGGGACAGCGGTTAGTGAGCAGTTCTTC. It codes for CASSAAGTAVSEQFF.

The J gene is TRBJ2-7, the V gene TRBV29-1; D is perhaps TRBD1 (6 bases). Germline CDR1 and CDR2: SQVTM and ANQGSEA. The CDR3 is made up of 12 amino acids. The V and J ends lost 4 bases and 4 bases respectively, with 11 bases between them. In DNA form, the CDR3 reads TGCAGCGTTGCACAGGGAGATTACGAGCAGTACTTC. Its translation: CSVAQGDYEQYF.

This chain links TRBV4-2 with TRBJ2-3, with no clear D. Per the germline V gene, CDR1 is LGHNA and CDR2 is YNFKEQ. The V gene lost 1 base and the J gene lost 7 bases, with 12 bases spanning the gap. The CDR3 length is 14 residues. The DNA of the CDR3 is TGTGCCAGCAGCCAAGCGGGTGGCGGATATACGCAGTATTTT. It specifies CASSQAGGGYTQYF.

The chain has TRBV7-8 and TRBJ2-6; D remains ambiguous. V lost 5 bases to trimming and J lost 0 bases, with 14 bases between them. This CDR3 is 17 amino acids long. CDR1 and CDR2 from the germline V gene are SGHVS and FQNEAQ. The CDR3 protein is CASSPLAVDSGANVLTF. The CDR3 DNA reads as TGTGCCAGCAGCCCTCTGGCGGTAGACTCTGGGGCCAACGTCCTGACTTTC.

This chain uses TRBV19 with TRBJ1-1; a weak D match, TRBD1 (5 bases). CDR3 length equals 12 residues. Germline V lookup: CDR1 LNHDA, CDR2 SQIVND (reference sequence). Trimming took off 7 bases at V and 6 bases at J, with 12 bases between the two ends. The CDR3 bases are TGTGCCAGTACCACCCGGGGGGCTGAAGCTTTCTTT. Residues: CASTTRGAEAFF.

The chain couples TRBV4-3 to TRBJ1-5; D is undetermined. Germline lookup yields CDR1 LGHNA and CDR2 YSLEER. This CDR3 region has 15 residues. V lost 0 bases and J lost 2, with 8 bases in between. CDR3 coding DNA: TGCGCCAGCAGCCAAGATCCGCAGGGCAATCAGCCCCAGCATTTT. Its protein is CASSQDPQGNQPQHF.

The rearrangement links TRBV9 to TRBJ2-7; 8 bases agree with TRBD2. CDR1 SGDLS and CDR2 YYNGEE come from the germline V gene. V shed 4 bases, J shed 5 bases, and the junction held 11 bases outside the gene matches. The CDR3 is 15 amino acids. CDR3 loop: CASSPGGTPGHEQYF. DNA for the CDR3: TGTGCCAGCAGCCCGGGGGGGACTCCTGGCCACGAGCAGTACTTC.

The CDR3 region has the DNA TGTGCCAGCAGGGATAACAGGGAAGTCACCTACGAGCAGTACTTC. Encoded protein: CASRDNREVTYEQYF. The chain is built from TRBV28 and TRBJ2-7; possibly TRBD1 for D (6 bases). This CDR3 has 15 residues. Germline V gives CDR1 MDHEN, CDR2 SYDVKM. V was pared by 6 bases and J by 2 bases, with 17 bases between.

The rearrangement joins TRBV5-1 to TRBJ1-2; 7 nucleotides line up with TRBD1. The CDR3 contains 14 residues. Germline V gives CDR1 SGHRS, CDR2 YFSETQ. The V segment lost 4 bases and the J segment 4 bases; nucleotides outside the gene matches: 7. The CDR3 DNA reads as TGCGCCAGCAGCGTAGACAGGGTTCGCTATGGCTACACCTTC. It yields the protein CASSVDRVRYGYTF.

The J gene is TRBJ1-1, the V gene TRBV28; D call uncertain. Germline V gene lookup returns CDR1 MDHEN and CDR2 SYDVKM. The CDR3 contains 12 residues. V dropped 8 bases and J dropped 1 base, with 8 bases sitting between them. The CDR3 sequence is CASAGRNTEAFF. For the CDR3, the DNA is TGTGCCAGCGCCGGGAGGAACACTGAAGCTTTCTTT.

This clone appeared a single time. The chain employs TRBV7-8 and TRBJ2-2; perhaps TRBD1 as D (6 bases). The germline V gene encodes CDR1 SGHVS and CDR2 FQNEAQ. The V end was cut by 5 bases, the J end by 3 bases, with 19 bases between. The CDR3 extends over 17 amino acids. In nucleotides, the CDR3 is TGTGCCAGCAGCCCAGGACGGACACAGGGAGACACCGGGGAGCTGTTTTTT. Amino acid sequence: CASSPGRTQGDTGELFF. The whole variable domain, filled in from reference TRBV7-8 and TRBJ2-2, reads GAGVSQSPRYKVAKRGQDVALRCDPISGHVSLFWYQQALGQGPEFLTYFQNEAQLDKSGLPSDRFFAERPEGSVSTLKIQRTQQEDSAVYLCASSPGRTQGDTGELFFGEGSRLTVL.

This chain links TRBV11-2 with TRBJ2-1; D gene unclear. Germline CDR1 is SGHAT and CDR2 is FQNNGV. With 3 bases removed from V and 3 bases from J, the gap between germline ends came to 3 bases. The CDR3 is 12 residues long. The CDR3, as DNA: TGTGCCAGCAGCTTTCTCTACAATGAGCAGTTCTTC. This sequence encodes CASSFLYNEQFF.

V usage is TRBV5-4 and J usage is TRBJ2-7; 8 bases line up with TRBD1. V trimming: 0 bases; J trimming: 2 bases; junction bases outside the gene matches: 4. Germline V gene data show CDR1 as SGHNT and CDR2 as YYREEE (reference sequence). The CDR3 is 15 residues long. This CDR3 is CASSLAGQGTYEQYF. CDR3 nucleotides: TGTGCCAGCAGCTTGGCAGGACAGGGTACCTACGAGCAGTACTTC. The full variable domain, in which reference TRBV5-4 and TRBJ2-7 provide the parts outside the CDR3, is ETGVTQSPTHLIKTRGQQVTLRCSSQSGHNTVSWYQQALGQGPQFIFQYYREEENGRGNFPPRFSGLQFPNYSSELNVNALELDDSALYLCASSLAGQGTYEQYFGPGTRLTVT.

The V gene is TRBV10-1, the J gene TRBJ2-1, with 11 bases identical to TRBD2. Germline loops: CDR1 WNHNN, CDR2 SYGVQD (reference sequence). The CDR3 runs to 15 residues. Unmatched junction bases numbered 7, after V lost 2 bases and J lost 10 bases. The CDR3 is CASSEEGGLADEQFF. In DNA, the CDR3 is TGCGCCAGCAGTGAGGAGGGGGGACTAGCGGACGAGCAGTTCTTC.

This rearrangement joins TRBV5-1 to TRBJ2-3; 15 nucleotides align to TRBD2. V was clipped by 5 bases and J by 0 bases; unmatched bases: 4. The germline V gene encodes CDR1 SGHRS and CDR2 YFSETQ. This CDR3 spans 17 amino acids. CDR3 in DNA: TGCGCCAGCAGAGGACTAGCGGGGGGGCCTAGCACAGATACGCAGTATTTT. Amino acid sequence: CASRGLAGGPSTDTQYF.

On this clone itself: The sample has other DNA sequences that encode this CDR3 too. The chain recombines TRBV6-5 with TRBJ1-2; possible D gene TRBD1, 5 bases. Trimming took 0 bases from V and 2 from J, leaving 7 bases between them. Germline CDR1 MNHEY, CDR2 SVGAGI. The CDR3 length is 14 residues. Here the CDR3 reads CASSYSAGNYGYTF. In nucleotides, the CDR3 is TGTGCCAGCAGTTACTCAGCAGGGAACTATGGCTACACCTTC.